This T cell receptor beta chain was recorded in a study of blood T cell repertoires in COVID-19. This CDR3 is 14 amino acids long. The germline gives CDR1 SGHVS, CDR2 FQNEAQ. Trimming took 3 bases from V and 5 from J, leaving 13 bases between them. Profiled with immunoSEQ multiplex PCR; TCRdb holds only in-frame clones, not every one. The sample records 350,000 to 450,000 clones, around 89% being singletons. The sequence came from a man aged 30-40 years who had recovered from COVID-19. The sequenced sample consisted of PBMCs or T cells enriched from blood (not recorded which). The rearrangement uses TRBV7-8 and TRBJ2-5; a possible D gene is TRBD2 (6 bases). The DNA for the CDR3 is TGTGCCAGCAGCTTCTCGCAGGGAGGCGAGACCCAGTACTTC. It translates to CASSFSQGGETQYF.